Presented here are 24 T cell receptor beta chains from one specimen sequenced in a study of blood T cell repertoires in COVID-19. Generated by immunoSEQ multiplex PCR, the TCRdb table keeps only in-frame clones and is missing some. The sample contains about 200,000 clones, around 85% of which appear only once. Material for sequencing was peripheral blood. All receptors derive from a man aged 55 to 70 with COVID-19, enrolled during active disease.

The rearrangement uses TRBV24-1 and TRBJ2-3; 7 bases line up with TRBD2. The CDR3 totals 15 residues. Germline V CDR1 and CDR2: KGHDR, SFDVKD. Trimming cost V 9 bases and J 6 bases; bases outside gene matches: 14. CDR3 nucleotides: TGTGCCACCCAAGGGAGGGACCCTCTAGCCGATACGCAGTATTTT. This gives the protein CATQGRDPLADTQYF.

V and J are TRBV6-4 and TRBJ1-2; maybe TRBD1 (5 bases). The CDR3 contains 14 residues. The ends were cut back, 3 bases at V and 7 bases at J, with 15 bases in the middle. Germline V gene lookup returns CDR1 MRHNA and CDR2 SNTAGT. The CDR3 region is CASSEQVNIFGYTF. CDR3 sequence (DNA): TGTGCCAGCAGTGAACAGGTGAATATCTTTGGCTACACCTTC.

The chain recombines TRBV7-9 with TRBJ1-3; maybe TRBD1 (6 bases). Trimming pared 3 bases from V and 5 bases from J, leaving 17 bases between. The CDR3 length is 16 residues. Germline-derived CDR1 and CDR2 are SEHNR and FQNEAQ (reference sequence). The CDR3 bases are TGTGCCAGCAGCTTCTCCCCTAAACAGGGAAGAAACACCATATATTTT. Translated: CASSFSPKQGRNTIYF.

This rearrangement joins TRBV11-2 to TRBJ1-1, with D possibly matching TRBD1 (5 bases). Germline V lookup: CDR1 SGHAT, CDR2 FQNNGV. This CDR3 is 13 amino acids long. V lost 0 bases and J 11 bases, leaving 13 bases between the germline ends. The CDR3 loop is CASSLDVRGGAFF. As DNA, the CDR3 is TGTGCCAGCAGCTTAGATGTAAGGGGTGGTGCTTTCTTT. The full variable domain, in which reference TRBV11-2 and TRBJ1-1 provide the parts outside the CDR3, is EAGVAQSPRYKIIEKRQSVAFWCNPISGHATLYWYQQILGQGPKLLIQFQNNGVVDDSQLPKDRFSAERLKGVDSTLKIQPAKLEDSAVYLCASSLDVRGGAFFGQGTRLTVV.

The chain links TRBV13 to TRBJ2-6; the D is unclear. Germline CDR1 PRHDT, CDR2 FYEKMQ (reference sequence). Deletions cut 5 bases from V and 0 bases from J, with 8 bases between. The CDR3 has 15 amino acids. The CDR3: CASSPRSSGANVLTF. DNA of the CDR3: TGTGCCAGCAGCCCCCGGAGCTCTGGGGCCAACGTCCTGACTTTC.

CDR3 bases: TGTGCCAGCAGCTTGGTTGGCAGGGATTCTTATGGCTACACCTTC. Translating it yields CASSLVGRDSYGYTF. The rearrangement uses TRBV5-8 and TRBJ1-2; TRBD1 is a possible D gene (5 bases). The CDR3 totals 15 residues. V lost 0 bases to trimming and J lost 5 bases, with 14 bases between them. CDR1 and CDR2 from the germline V gene are SGHTS and YDEGEE.

This clone has a single count. The CDR3 nucleotides read TGTGCCAGCAGTTTGACAGGGAATGGCTACACCTTC. Protein sequence: CASSLTGNGYTF. The chain has TRBV6-5 and TRBJ1-2; 7 bases line up with TRBD1. J gave up 6 bases and V 4 bases, and 2 bases lay outside the gene matches. CDR3 length equals 12 residues. CDR1 MNHEY and CDR2 SVGAGI come from the germline V gene.

The rearrangement links TRBV30 to TRBJ2-7; 9 nucleotides agree with TRBD1. CDR3 length: 14 residues. CDR1 is GTSNPN and CDR2 is SVGIG in the germline V gene (reference sequence). J was trimmed by 2 bases and V by 5 bases; bases with no gene match: 7. The CDR3 loop is CAWGPGQGTYEQYF. The CDR3 DNA reads TGTGCCTGGGGCCCGGGACAGGGAACCTACGAGCAGTACTTC. The full variable domain, completed using reference TRBV30 and TRBJ2-7, is SQTIHQWPATLVQPVGSPLSLECTVEGTSNPNLYWYRQAAGRGLQLLFYSVGIGQISSEVPQNLSASRPQDRQFILSSKKLLLSDSGFYLCAWGPGQGTYEQYFGPGTRLTVT.

This sequence joins TRBV6-5 and TRBJ2-5; 8 bases are shared with TRBD1. The CDR3 runs to 14 residues. Germline CDR1 and CDR2: MNHEY and SVGAGI. Losses at the gene ends were 5 bases for V and 5 bases for J; bases not matched to a gene: 7. This CDR3 is CASSPRTGRETQYF. The CDR3, as DNA: TGTGCCAGCAGTCCAAGGACAGGGCGGGAGACCCAGTACTTC.

V is TRBV30 and J is TRBJ2-7, with 7 bases matching TRBD1. From germline, CDR1 is GTSNPN and CDR2 SVGIG (reference sequence). Trimming cost V 6 bases and J 1 base; bases outside gene matches: 6. CDR3 length: 13 amino acids. The CDR3 coding sequence is TGTGCCTGCGTACGGGACAGATCCTACGAGCAGTACTTC. This gives the protein CACVRDRSYEQYF.

This chain uses TRBV5-1 with TRBJ2-2, with D perhaps matching TRBD2 (6 bases). The CDR3 extends over 15 amino acids. Germline assignment: CDR1 SGHRS and CDR2 YFSETQ. Deletions cut 5 bases from V and 1 base from J, with 12 bases between. The CDR3 DNA sequence: TGCGCCAGCAGGCCCGGGACTCAGAACACCGGGGAGCTGTTTTTT. As protein: CASRPGTQNTGELFF. Supplemented by reference TRBV5-1 and TRBJ2-2, the full variable domain reads KAGVTQTPRYLIKTRGQQVTLSCSPISGHRSVSWYQQTPGQGLQFLFEYFSETQRNKGNFPGRFSGRQFSNSRSEMNVSTLELGDSALYLCASRPGTQNTGELFFGEGSRLTVL.

The J gene is TRBJ2-2, the V gene TRBV6-5; 9 positions agree with TRBD1. V dropped 2 bases and J dropped 7; count of bases not matched to a gene: 5. CDR1 and CDR2 (germline): MNHEY, SVGAGI. The CDR3 spans 15 residues. The CDR3 nucleotides read TGTGCCAGCAGTTACCCTCCGGGACAGGGCGGGGAGCTGTTTTTT. Its translation: CASSYPPGQGGELFF.

This chain joins TRBV5-1 and TRBJ1-3, with TRBD1 as a possible D gene (5 bases). Germline V lookup: CDR1 SGHRS, CDR2 YFSETQ. Trimming left V 7 bases short and J 0 bases short, with 11 bases between. CDR3 size: 14 residues. The CDR3 loop reads CASSRDFSGNTIYF. In nucleotides, the CDR3 is TGCGCCAGCTCCAGGGACTTCTCTGGAAACACCATATATTTT.

Only a few counts were recorded for this clone. The chain carries TRBV28 and TRBJ1-4; TRBD1 matches 7 bases. With 8 bases clipped from V and 5 bases from J, the junction kept 8 bases outside the gene matches. The germline CDR1 and CDR2 sequences are MDHEN and SYDVKM. CDR3 size: 14 residues. The CDR3 DNA sequence: TGTGCCAGCCAGACGGGACAGCCAAATGAAAAACTGTTTTTT. It codes for CASQTGQPNEKLFF.

The V and J genes are TRBV9 and TRBJ2-1, with D unresolved. CDR1 and CDR2 from the germline V gene are SGDLS and YYNGEE. Trimming stripped 0 bases from V and 0 bases from J, with 7 bases between. There are 15 residues in the CDR3. Written as DNA, the CDR3 is TGTGCCAGCAGCGTAGAGCACGGCTCCTACAATGAGCAGTTCTTC. The encoded protein is CASSVEHGSYNEQFF.

The chain carries TRBV28 and TRBJ1-1; TRBD1 might be the D (6 bases). The CDR3 totals 15 residues. V lost 6 bases and J lost 5, with 19 bases in between. CDR1 is MDHEN, CDR2 SYDVKM, per germline. The CDR3 reads CASRSPQGTLTEAFF. CDR3 DNA sequence: TGTGCCAGCAGGTCACCCCAGGGGACGCTTACTGAAGCTTTCTTT. Full variable domain (rest looked up from reference TRBV28 and TRBJ1-1): DVKVTQSSRYLVKRTGEKVFLECVQDMDHENMFWYRQDPGLGLRLIYFSYDVKMKEKGDIPEGYSVSREKKERFSLILESASTNQTSMYLCASRSPQGTLTEAFFGQGTRLTVV.

The CDR3 loop is CASSRTGAGEKLFF. CDR3 bases: TGTGCCAGCAGCCGGACAGGGGCGGGTGAAAAACTGTTTTTT. The genes are TRBV3-1 (or the pseudogene TRBV3-2) and TRBJ1-4, with 9 bases matching TRBD1. The ends lost 4 bases at V and 7 bases at J; junction bases unmatched: 4. Germline V gene lookup returns CDR1 LGHDT and CDR2 YNNKEL (reference sequence). The CDR3 consists of 14 residues.

CDR3 coding DNA: TGTGCCAGCAGCTGGTTCTACTCTGGAAACACCATATATTTT. This translates into CASSWFYSGNTIYF. The chain recombines TRBV5-6 with TRBJ1-3; D unclear. Germline values: CDR1 SGHDT, CDR2 YYEEEE. The CDR3 has 14 amino acids. V lost 3 bases and J lost 0, with 7 bases in between.

This clone has only a few counts. This chain joins TRBV6-6 and TRBJ2-7, with D possibly matching TRBD1 (6 bases). Trimming stripped 5 bases from V and 0 bases from J, with 11 bases between. Germline values: CDR1 MNHNY, CDR2 SVGAGI (reference sequence). This CDR3 is built from 14 residues. CDR3 in amino acids: CASSMGRGSYEQYF. The CDR3 bases are TGTGCCAGCAGTATGGGCAGGGGCTCCTACGAGCAGTACTTC.

This chain connects TRBV7-8 to TRBJ2-2; maybe TRBD2 (6 bases). CDR1 and CDR2 (germline): SGHVS, FQNEAQ. The CDR3 runs to 19 residues. Trimming removed 1 base at V and 0 bases at J, with 18 bases between. In DNA form, the CDR3 reads TGTGCCAGCAGCTTAGAATCTCTTATGGGCGGGGCGAACACCGGGGAGCTGTTTTTT. It is translated as CASSLESLMGGANTGELFF.

This chain links TRBV18 with TRBJ2-7; 9 nucleotides match TRBD1. The V segment lost 3 bases and the J segment 7 bases; nucleotides outside the gene matches: 16. Germline CDR1 reads KGHSH; CDR2 reads LQKENI. This CDR3 contains 17 residues. As DNA, the CDR3 is TGTGCCAGCTCACCGAGGGACAGGGAGATCCCCTTAGAAGAGCAGTACTTC. This codes for CASSPRDREIPLEEQYF.

The rearrangement uses TRBV6-5 and TRBJ1-1, with D possibly being TRBD1 (6 bases). With 9 bases removed from V and 6 bases from J, the gap between germline ends came to 17 bases. CDR1 and CDR2 (germline): MNHEY, SVGAGI. This CDR3 contains 13 residues. The CDR3 spells CASRGSRYAEAFF. The CDR3 DNA sequence: TGTGCCAGTAGGGGGAGCCGCTACGCTGAAGCTTTCTTT.

The chain employs TRBV2 and TRBJ1-6; the match to TRBD1 covers 7 bases. With V trimmed by 8 bases and J by 6 bases, 10 bases remained unmatched. The germline V gene encodes CDR1 SNHLY and CDR2 FYNNEI. CDR3 length: 15 amino acids. The CDR3 bases are TGTGCCAGCGTGGCGGAAACAGGGGTTAATTCACCCCTCCACTTT. This gives the protein CASVAETGVNSPLHF. Filled out from reference TRBV2 and TRBJ1-6, the complete variable domain reads EPEVTQTPSHQVTQMGQEVILRCVPISNHLYFYWYRQILGQKVEFLVSFYNNEISEKSEIFDDQFSVERPDGSNFTLKIRSTKLEDSAMYFCASVAETGVNSPLHFGNGTRLTVT.

The V and J genes are TRBV6-5 and TRBJ2-1, with 8 nucleotides matching TRBD2. Trimming cost V 5 bases and J 7 bases; bases outside gene matches: 7. The CDR3 spans 14 residues. Germline V lookup: CDR1 MNHEY, CDR2 SVGAGI. This CDR3 is CASSTFGGENEQFF. For the CDR3, the DNA is TGTGCCAGCAGTACTTTCGGGGGGGAGAATGAGCAGTTCTTC.